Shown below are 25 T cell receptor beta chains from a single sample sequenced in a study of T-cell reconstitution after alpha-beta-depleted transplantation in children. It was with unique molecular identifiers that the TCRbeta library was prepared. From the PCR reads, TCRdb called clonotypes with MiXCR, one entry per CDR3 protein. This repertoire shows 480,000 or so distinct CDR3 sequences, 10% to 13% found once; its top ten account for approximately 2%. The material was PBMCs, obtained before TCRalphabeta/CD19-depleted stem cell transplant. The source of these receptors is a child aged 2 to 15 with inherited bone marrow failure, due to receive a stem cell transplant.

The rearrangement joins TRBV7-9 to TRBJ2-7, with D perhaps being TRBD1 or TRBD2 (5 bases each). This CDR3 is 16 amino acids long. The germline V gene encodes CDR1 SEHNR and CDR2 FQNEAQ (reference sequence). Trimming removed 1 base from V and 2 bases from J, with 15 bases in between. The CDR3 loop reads CASSLDGASFTYEQYF. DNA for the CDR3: TGTGCCAGCAGCTTAGACGGGGCCAGCTTCACCTACGAGCAGTACTTC.

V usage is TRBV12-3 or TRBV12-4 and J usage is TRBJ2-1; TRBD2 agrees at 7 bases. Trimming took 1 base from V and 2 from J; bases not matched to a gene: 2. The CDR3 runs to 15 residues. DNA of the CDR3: TGTGCCAGCAGTTTAGACGGGAGGCCCTACAATGAGCAGTTCTTC. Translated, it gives CASSLDGRPYNEQFF.

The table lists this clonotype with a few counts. CDR3 coding DNA: TGTGCTAGTGGCACCATACGGGACAGGGTTAGCAATCAGCCCCAGCATTTT. It codes for CASGTIRDRVSNQPQHF. The genes are TRBV12-5 and TRBJ1-5; 9 bases are shared with TRBD1. V was clipped by 6 bases and J by 0 bases; unmatched bases: 9. The germline V gene encodes CDR1 LGHNT and CDR2 FRNRAP. The CDR3 is 17 amino acids.

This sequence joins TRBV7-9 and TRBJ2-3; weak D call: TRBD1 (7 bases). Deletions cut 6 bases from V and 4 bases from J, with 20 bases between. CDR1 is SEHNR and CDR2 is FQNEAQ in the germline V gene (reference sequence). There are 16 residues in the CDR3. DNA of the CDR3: TGTGCCAGCAGACGCCGGCGGGACAGTCCCCCAGATACGCAGTATTTT. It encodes CASRRRRDSPPDTQYF.

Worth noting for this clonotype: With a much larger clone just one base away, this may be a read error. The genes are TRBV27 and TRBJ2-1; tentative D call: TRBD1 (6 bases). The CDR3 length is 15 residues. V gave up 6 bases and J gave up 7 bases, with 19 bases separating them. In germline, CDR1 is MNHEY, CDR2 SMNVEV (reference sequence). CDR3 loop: CASSLLGGVRNEQFF. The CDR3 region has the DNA TGTGCCAGCAGCCTACTAGGGGGAGTTAGGAATGAGCAGTTCTTC.

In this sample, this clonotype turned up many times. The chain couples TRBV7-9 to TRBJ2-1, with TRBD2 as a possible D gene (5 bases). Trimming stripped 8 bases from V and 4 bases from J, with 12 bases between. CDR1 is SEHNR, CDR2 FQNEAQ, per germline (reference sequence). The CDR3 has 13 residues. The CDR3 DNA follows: TGTGCCAGCGCGGAGGTCGGTTACAATGAGCAGTTCTTC. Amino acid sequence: CASAEVGYNEQFF.

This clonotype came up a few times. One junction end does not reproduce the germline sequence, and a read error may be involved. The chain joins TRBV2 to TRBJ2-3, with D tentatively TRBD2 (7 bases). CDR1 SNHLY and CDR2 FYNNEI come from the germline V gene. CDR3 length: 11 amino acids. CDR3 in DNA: TGTGCCAGCAGTGACTTCGGGGGGCTGGATTTT. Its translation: CASSDFGGLDF.

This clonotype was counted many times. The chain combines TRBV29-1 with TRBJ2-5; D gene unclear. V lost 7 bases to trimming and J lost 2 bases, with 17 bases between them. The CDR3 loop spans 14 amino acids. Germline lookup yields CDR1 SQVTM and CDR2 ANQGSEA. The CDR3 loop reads CSAEVLGRQETQYF. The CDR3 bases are TGCAGCGCCGAGGTCCTAGGGCGGCAAGAGACCCAGTACTTC.

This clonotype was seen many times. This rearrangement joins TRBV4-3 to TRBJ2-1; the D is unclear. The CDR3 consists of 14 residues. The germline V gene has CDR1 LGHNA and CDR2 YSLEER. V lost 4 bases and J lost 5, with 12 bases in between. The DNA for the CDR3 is TGCGCCAGCAGCCCTCTGGGTACCAACAATGAGCAGTTCTTC. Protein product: CASSPLGTNNEQFF.

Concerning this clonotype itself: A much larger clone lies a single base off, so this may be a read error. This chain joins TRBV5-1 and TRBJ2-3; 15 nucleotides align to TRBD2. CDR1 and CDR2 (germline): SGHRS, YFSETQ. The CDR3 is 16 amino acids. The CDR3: CACSPRTSGRGDTQYF. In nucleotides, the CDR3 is TGCGCCTGCAGCCCCCGGACTAGCGGGAGGGGCGATACGCAGTATTTT.

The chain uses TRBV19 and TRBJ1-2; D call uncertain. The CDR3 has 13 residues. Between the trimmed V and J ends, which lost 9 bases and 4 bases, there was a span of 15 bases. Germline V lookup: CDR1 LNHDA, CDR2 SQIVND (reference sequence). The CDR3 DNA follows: TGTGCCAGCAGGACTGTTGAGGGCTATGGCTACACCTTC. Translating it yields CASRTVEGYGYTF.

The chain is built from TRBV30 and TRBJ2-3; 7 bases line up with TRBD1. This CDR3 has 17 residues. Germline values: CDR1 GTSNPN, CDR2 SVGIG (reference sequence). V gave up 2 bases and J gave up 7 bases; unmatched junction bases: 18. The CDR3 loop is CAWSLYDRATRPYTQYF. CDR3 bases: TGTGCCTGGAGTCTATATGACAGGGCCACGCGGCCCTATACGCAGTATTTT.

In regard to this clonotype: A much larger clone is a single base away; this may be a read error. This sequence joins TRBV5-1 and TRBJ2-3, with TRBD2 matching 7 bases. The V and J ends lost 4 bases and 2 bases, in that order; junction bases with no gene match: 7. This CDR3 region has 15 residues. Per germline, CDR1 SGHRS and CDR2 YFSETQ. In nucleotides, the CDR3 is TGCGCCAGCAGCCTCAGCGGGGTGACCACAGATACGCAGTATTTT. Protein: CASSLSGVTTDTQYF.

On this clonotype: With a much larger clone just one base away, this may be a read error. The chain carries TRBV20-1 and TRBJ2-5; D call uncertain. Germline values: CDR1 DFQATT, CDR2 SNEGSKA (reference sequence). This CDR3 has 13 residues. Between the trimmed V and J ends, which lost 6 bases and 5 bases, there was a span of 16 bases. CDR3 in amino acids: CSAQAGVWETQYF. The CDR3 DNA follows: TGCAGTGCCCAAGCTGGAGTGTGGGAGACCCAGTACTTC.

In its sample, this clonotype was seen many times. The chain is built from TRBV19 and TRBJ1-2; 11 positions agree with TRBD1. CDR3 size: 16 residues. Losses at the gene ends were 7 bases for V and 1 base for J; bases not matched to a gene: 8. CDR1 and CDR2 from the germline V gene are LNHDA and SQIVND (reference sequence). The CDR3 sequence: CASTRTGGTINYGYTF. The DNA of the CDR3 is TGTGCCAGTACGCGGACAGGGGGCACTATTAACTATGGCTACACCTTC.

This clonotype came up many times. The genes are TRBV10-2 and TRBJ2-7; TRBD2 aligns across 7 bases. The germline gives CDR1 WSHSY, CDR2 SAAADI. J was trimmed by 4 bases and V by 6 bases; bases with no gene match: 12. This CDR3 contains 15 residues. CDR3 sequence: CASRELGGISYEQYF. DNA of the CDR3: TGCGCCAGCAGGGAATTGGGGGGGATTTCATACGAGCAGTACTTC.

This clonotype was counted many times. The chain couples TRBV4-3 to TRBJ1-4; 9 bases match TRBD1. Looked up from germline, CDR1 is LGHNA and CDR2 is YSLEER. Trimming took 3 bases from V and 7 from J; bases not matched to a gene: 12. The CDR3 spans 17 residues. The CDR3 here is CASSQFYLGTGPEKLFF. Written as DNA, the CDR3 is TGCGCCAGCAGCCAGTTTTACCTCGGGACAGGGCCTGAAAAACTGTTTTTT.

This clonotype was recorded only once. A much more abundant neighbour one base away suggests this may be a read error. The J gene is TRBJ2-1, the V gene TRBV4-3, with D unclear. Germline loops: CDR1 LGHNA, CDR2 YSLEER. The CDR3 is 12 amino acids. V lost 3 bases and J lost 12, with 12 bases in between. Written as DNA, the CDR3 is TGCGCCAGCAGCCATGGGGTGGGTGGGCAGTTCTTC. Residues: CASSHGVGGQFF.

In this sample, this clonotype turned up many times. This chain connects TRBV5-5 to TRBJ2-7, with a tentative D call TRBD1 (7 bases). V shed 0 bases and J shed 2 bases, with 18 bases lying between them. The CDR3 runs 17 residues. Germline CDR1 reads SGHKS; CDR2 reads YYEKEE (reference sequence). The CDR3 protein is CASSLVPGGTATYEQYF. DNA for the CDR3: TGTGCCAGCAGCTTGGTACCCGGCGGGACAGCGACCTACGAGCAGTACTTC.

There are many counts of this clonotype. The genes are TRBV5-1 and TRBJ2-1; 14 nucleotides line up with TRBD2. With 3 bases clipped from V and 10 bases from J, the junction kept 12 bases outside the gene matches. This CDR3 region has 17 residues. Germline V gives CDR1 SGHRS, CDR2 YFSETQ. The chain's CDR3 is CASSSGTSGRGRSEQFF. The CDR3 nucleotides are TGCGCCAGCAGCTCGGGGACTAGCGGGAGAGGGCGAAGCGAGCAGTTCTTC. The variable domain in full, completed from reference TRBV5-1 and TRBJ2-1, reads KAGVTQTPRYLIKTRGQQVTLSCSPISGHRSVSWYQQTPGQGLQFLFEYFSETQRNKGNFPGRFSGRQFSNSRSEMNVSTLELGDSALYLCASSSGTSGRGRSEQFFGPGTRLTVL.

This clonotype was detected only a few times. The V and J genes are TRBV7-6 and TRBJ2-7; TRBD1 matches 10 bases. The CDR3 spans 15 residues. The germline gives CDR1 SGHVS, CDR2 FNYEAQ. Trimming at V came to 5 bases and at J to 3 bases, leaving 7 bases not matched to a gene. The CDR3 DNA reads TGTGCCAGCAGCCTAGGGACAGGGGAATACTACGAGCAGTACTTC. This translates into CASSLGTGEYYEQYF.

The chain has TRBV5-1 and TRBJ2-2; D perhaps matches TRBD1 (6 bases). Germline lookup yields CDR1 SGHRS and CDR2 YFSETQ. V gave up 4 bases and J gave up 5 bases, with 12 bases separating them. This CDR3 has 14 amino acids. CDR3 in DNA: TGCGCCAGCAGCCCCCGGGACACAACCGGGGAGCTGTTTTTT. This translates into CASSPRDTTGELFF.

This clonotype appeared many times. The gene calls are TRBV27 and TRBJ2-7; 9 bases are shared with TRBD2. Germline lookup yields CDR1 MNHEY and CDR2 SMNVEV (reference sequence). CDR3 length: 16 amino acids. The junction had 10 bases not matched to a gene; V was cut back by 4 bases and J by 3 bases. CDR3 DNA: TGTGCCAGCAGTTGGACTAGCGTAGATATAAGCTACGAGCAGTACTTC. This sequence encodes CASSWTSVDISYEQYF.

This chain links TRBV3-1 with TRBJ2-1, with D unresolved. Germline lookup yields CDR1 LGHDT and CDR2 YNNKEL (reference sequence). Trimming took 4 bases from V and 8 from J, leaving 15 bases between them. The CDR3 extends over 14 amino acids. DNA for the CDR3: TGTGCCAGCAGCCCCCGACCCTTCCCCCATGAGCAGTTCTTC. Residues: CASSPRPFPHEQFF.

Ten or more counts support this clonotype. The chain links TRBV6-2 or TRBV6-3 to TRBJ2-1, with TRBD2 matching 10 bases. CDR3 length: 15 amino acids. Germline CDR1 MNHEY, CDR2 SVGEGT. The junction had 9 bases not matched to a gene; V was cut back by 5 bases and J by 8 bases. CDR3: CASSPEREGIDEQFF. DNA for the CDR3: TGTGCCAGCAGTCCCGAGCGGGAGGGAATCGATGAGCAGTTCTTC.